The clone carrying this TCR beta chain was detected once. Antigen unknown. The CDR3 contains 15 residues. V shed 5 bases and J 3 bases; nucleotides not matched to a gene: 9. The V gene's germline CDR1 is MDHEN and CDR2 SYDVKM. These data come from a study of CD8+ T cells in alopecia areata. Study conclusions and caveats: Lesional scalp, notably in alopecia totalis/universalis, had clonality above that of normal scalp.

Following RNA extraction, reverse transcription yielded cDNA that acted as the sequencing template. Here immunoSEQ multiplex PCR was the method, and the copy in TCRdb shows in-frame clones only, minus some. Among 75,000 to 80,000 clones listed, about 71% were seen once. Treatment reported: oral pan-JAK inhibitor, 5-10 mg twice daily. Lesional scalp punch biopsies and peripheral blood came from alopecia areata patients. The sequence was collected from a human donor with alopecia areata. V usage is TRBV28 and J usage is TRBJ2-5, with TRBD1 identical over 7 bases. Sequencing used CD8+ T cells sorted from blood, obtained at week 24, from a patient treated with tofacitinib. Written as DNA, the CDR3 is TGTGCCAGCAGTGAGACAGGGTCCCCAAAAGAGACCCAGTACTTC. Protein sequence: CASSETGSPKETQYF.